This entry lists 7 T cell receptor beta chains sequenced from one sample in a study of blood T cell repertoires in COVID-19. This table comes from immunoSEQ multiplex PCR, and its TCRdb copy is limited to in-frame clones, with some not included. This sample yields approximately 110,000 clones, of which around 88% are seen a single time; about 0.9% belongs to the top ten. Sequenced: peripheral blood. The receptors derive from a woman between 50 and 59 years old with active or convalescent COVID-19.

The genes are TRBV20-1 and TRBJ1-1, with a tentative D call TRBD1 (5 bases). Germline lookup yields CDR1 DFQATT and CDR2 SNEGSKA (reference sequence). This CDR3 is built from 13 residues. Trimming left V 3 bases short and J 7 bases short, with 15 bases between. The CDR3 is CSASEALRDEAFF. CDR3 in DNA: TGCAGTGCTAGTGAGGCTCTCAGGGATGAAGCTTTCTTT.

The CDR3 DNA is TGTGCCACCGCGCGCAATGAGCAGTTCTTC. This sequence encodes CATARNEQFF. This rearrangement joins TRBV12-3 or TRBV12-4 to TRBJ2-1; no reliable D call. Trimming left V 10 bases short and J 6 bases short, with 7 bases between. The CDR3 covers 10 residues.

CDR3 loop: CASSSLIRVRNEQYF. CDR3 bases: TGTGCCAGCAGCTCCCTAATCAGGGTGAGAAACGAGCAGTACTTC. The V and J genes are TRBV6-2 or TRBV6-3 and TRBJ2-7, with a weak D call TRBD1 (5 bases). The V end was cut by 6 bases, the J end by 5 bases, with 20 bases between. The CDR3 totals 15 residues. Germline CDR1 reads MNHEY; CDR2 reads SVGEGT.

The rearrangement links TRBV10-3 to TRBJ1-3; perhaps TRBD1 as D (6 bases). This CDR3 spans 18 amino acids. V dropped 9 bases and J dropped 0 bases, with 24 bases sitting between them. Germline V gene lookup returns CDR1 ENHRY and CDR2 SYGVKD. Here the CDR3 reads CAIRLDSASPSSGNTIYF. The CDR3 DNA reads TGTGCCATAAGACTGGACAGCGCTTCCCCGAGCTCTGGAAACACCATATATTTT.

The chain has TRBV24-1 and TRBJ2-7; 9 bases are a match to TRBD1. The CDR3 contains 14 residues. The V gene's germline CDR1 is KGHDR and CDR2 SFDVKD. V was pared by 8 bases and J by 5 bases, with 9 bases of the junction left unmatched. In DNA, the CDR3 is TGTGCCACCAAAGCCCGGACAGGGGTACACGAGCAGTACTTC. Translating it yields CATKARTGVHEQYF.

There are a few counts of this clone. The rearrangement links TRBV6-5 to TRBJ1-3, with 10 positions matching TRBD1. Germline CDR1 and CDR2: MNHEY and SVGAGI. Unmatched junction bases numbered 4, after V lost 4 bases and J lost 1 base. The CDR3 has 16 amino acids. The CDR3: CASSSRQGASGNTIYF. The CDR3 DNA follows: TGTGCCAGCAGTTCCCGACAGGGGGCATCTGGAAACACCATATATTTT.

This chain uses TRBV18 with TRBJ1-4; D possibly corresponds to TRBD1 (5 bases). V was clipped by 0 bases and J by 7 bases, with 15 bases between them. The CDR3 has 16 amino acids. Germline values: CDR1 KGHSH, CDR2 LQKENI. CDR3 sequence reads: CASSPPAGLGGEKLFF. Written as DNA, the CDR3 is TGTGCCAGCTCACCACCGGCGGGGCTCGGGGGTGAAAAACTGTTTTTT.